Listed below are T cell receptor beta chains from one sample, sequenced in a study of response to subunit inactivated influenza vaccine. In TCRdb, the RT-PCR reads were re-called with MiXCR into one record per CDR3 protein. The table lists a few hundred thousand distinct CDR3 sequences, approximately 14% of them singletons, with 11% in the top ten. The input for sequencing was PBMCs from blood, taken approximately 12 days after vaccination. Source of these receptors: a man over 45 who received an inactivated influenza vaccine. CDR3s leave out the opening cysteine and the closing phenylalanine or tryptophan.

TRBJ2-7 TRBV20-1 SAALGPTYEQY
TRBJ2-1 TRBV12-3/TRBV12-4 ASSRRTSGSRWGEQF
TRBJ2-1 TRBV4-3 ASSQDFRRGSSYNEQF
TRBJ2-7 TRBV12-3/TRBV12-4 ASSFFGYEQY
TRBJ2-7 TRBV7-9 ASSWDRGLFSSYEQY
TRBJ2-7 TRBV27 ASSFGQAFTYEQY
TRBJ1-6 TRBV20-1 SARGQGATSSYNSPLH
TRBJ1-6 TRBV4-3 ASSQDLTVPGPLH
TRBJ2-7 TRBV18 ASTGQSDGEQY
TRBJ1-4 TRBV5-1 ASSPRDGRPNEKLF
TRBJ1-1 TRBV5-1 ASSRALTANTEAF
TRBJ2-1 TRBV12-3/TRBV12-4 ASTLWLGLAGRRGEQF